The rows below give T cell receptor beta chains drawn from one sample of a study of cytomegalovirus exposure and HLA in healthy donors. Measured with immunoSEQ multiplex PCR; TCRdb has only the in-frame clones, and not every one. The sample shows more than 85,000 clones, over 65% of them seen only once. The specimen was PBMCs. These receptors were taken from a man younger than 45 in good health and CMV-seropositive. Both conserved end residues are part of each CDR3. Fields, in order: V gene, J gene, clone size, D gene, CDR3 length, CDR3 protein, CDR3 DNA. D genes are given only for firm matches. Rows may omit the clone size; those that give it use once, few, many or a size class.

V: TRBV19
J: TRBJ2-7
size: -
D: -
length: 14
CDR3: CASSRSLGAYEQYF
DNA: TGTGCCAGTAGTCGGTCCCTAGGGGCCTACGAGCAGTACTTC

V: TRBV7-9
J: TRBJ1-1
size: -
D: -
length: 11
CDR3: CAVSGGGEAFF
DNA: TGTGCCGTTAGTGGTGGAGGAGAAGCTTTCTTT

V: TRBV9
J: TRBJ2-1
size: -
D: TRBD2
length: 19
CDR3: CASSAGKTGAGLSYNEQFF
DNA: TGTGCCAGCAGCGCCGGAAAAACGGGAGCGGGGCTCTCCTACAATGAGCAGTTCTTC

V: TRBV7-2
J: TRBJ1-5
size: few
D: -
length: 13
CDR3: CASSLDGNQPQHF
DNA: TGTGCCAGCAGCTTAGACGGTAATCAGCCCCAGCATTTT

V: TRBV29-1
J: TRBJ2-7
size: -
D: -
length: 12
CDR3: CSARWADVEQYF
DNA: TGCAGCGCCCGATGGGCTGACGTCGAGCAGTACTTC

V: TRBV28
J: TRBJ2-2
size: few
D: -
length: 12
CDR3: CASSLQTGELFF
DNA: TGTGCCAGCAGTTTACAGACCGGGGAGCTGTTTTTT

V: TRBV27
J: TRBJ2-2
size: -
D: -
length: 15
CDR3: CASSFIGGNTGELFF
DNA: TGTGCCAGCAGTTTTATAGGGGGAAACACCGGGGAGCTGTTTTTT

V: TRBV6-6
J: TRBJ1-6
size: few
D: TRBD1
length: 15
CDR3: CASSYRGLDNSPLHF
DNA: TGTGCCAGCAGTTACAGGGGGCTTGATAATTCACCCCTCCACTTT

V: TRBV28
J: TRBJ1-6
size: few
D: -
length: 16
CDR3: CASSLRGSSYNSPLHF
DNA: TGTGCCAGCAGTTTACGGGGGAGCTCCTATAATTCACCCCTCCACTTT

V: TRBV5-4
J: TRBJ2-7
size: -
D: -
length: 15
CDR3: CASSSRVSERYEQYF
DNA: TGTGCCAGCAGCTCAAGGGTTAGCGAGCGTTACGAGCAGTACTTC

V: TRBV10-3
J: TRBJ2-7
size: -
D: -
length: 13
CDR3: CAISDSITYEQYF
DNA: TGTGCCATCAGTGACAGTATTACCTACGAGCAGTACTTC

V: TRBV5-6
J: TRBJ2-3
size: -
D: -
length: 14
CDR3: CASSLVAGTDTQYF
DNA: TGTGCCAGCAGCTTGGTTGCGGGCACAGATACGCAGTATTTT

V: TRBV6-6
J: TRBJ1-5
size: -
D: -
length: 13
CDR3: CASKEGSGQPQHF
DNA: TGTGCCAGCAAAGAGGGATCGGGTCAGCCCCAGCATTTT

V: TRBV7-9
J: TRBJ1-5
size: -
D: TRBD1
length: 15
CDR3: CASTDGTVSNQPQHF
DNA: TGTGCCAGCACCGATGGGACAGTGAGCAATCAGCCCCAGCATTTT

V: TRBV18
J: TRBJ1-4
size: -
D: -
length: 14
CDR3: CASSQRLENEKLFF
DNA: TGTGCCAGCTCCCAGCGACTTGAGAATGAAAAACTGTTTTTT

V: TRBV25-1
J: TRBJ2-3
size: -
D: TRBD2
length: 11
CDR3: CASGLAGGDDF
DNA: TGTGCCAGCGGCCTAGCGGGGGGCGATGATTTT

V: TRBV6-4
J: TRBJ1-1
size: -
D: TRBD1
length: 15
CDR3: CASRLQGAANTEAFF
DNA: TGTGCCAGCAGATTACAGGGGGCTGCGAACACTGAAGCTTTCTTT

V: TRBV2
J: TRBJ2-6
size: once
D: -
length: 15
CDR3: CASRLDSSGANVLTF
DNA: TGTGCCAGCAGACTTGACAGCTCTGGGGCCAACGTCCTGACTTTC

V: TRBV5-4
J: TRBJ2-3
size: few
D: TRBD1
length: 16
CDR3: CASSAATGGGTDTQYF
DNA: TGTGCCAGCAGCGCCGCGACAGGGGGCGGTACAGATACGCAGTATTTT

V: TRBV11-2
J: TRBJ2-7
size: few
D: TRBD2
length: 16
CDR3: CASSSHSGGGIYEQYF
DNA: TGTGCCAGCAGCTCCCATAGCGGGGGGGGGATCTACGAGCAGTACTTC

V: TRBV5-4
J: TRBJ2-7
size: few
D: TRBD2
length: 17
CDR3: CASSPGLAGGPQYEQYF
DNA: TGTGCCAGCAGCCCGGGACTAGCGGGGGGGCCTCAGTACGAGCAGTACTTC

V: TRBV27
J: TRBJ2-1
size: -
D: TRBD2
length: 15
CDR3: CASSFGGGSYNEQFF
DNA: TGTGCCAGCAGTTTCGGGGGGGGCTCCTACAATGAGCAGTTCTTC

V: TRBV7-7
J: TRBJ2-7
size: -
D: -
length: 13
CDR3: CASSLGEGYEQYF
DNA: TGTGCCAGCAGCTTAGGCGAGGGCTACGAGCAGTACTTC

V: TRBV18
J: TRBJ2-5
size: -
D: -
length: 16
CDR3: CASSPPSGVQMETQYF
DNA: TGTGCCAGCTCACCACCCTCGGGGGTTCAAATGGAGACCCAGTACTTC

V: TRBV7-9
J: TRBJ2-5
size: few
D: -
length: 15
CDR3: CASSLTSGYQETQYF
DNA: TGTGCCAGCAGCTTAACATCAGGGTACCAAGAGACCCAGTACTTC

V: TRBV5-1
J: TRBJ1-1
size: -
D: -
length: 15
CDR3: CASSQMGLSNTEAFF
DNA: TGCGCCAGCAGCCAGATGGGGCTATCGAACACTGAAGCTTTCTTT

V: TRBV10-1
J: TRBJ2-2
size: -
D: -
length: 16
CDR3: CASSETATGNTGELFF
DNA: TGCGCCAGCAGTGAGACGGCGACAGGGAACACCGGGGAGCTGTTTTTT

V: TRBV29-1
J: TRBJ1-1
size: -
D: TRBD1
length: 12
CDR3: CSVDRGDTEAFF
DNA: TGCAGCGTCGACAGGGGTGACACTGAAGCTTTCTTT

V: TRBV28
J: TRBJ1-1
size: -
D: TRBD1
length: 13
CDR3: CASTRQGATEAFF
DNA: TGTGCCAGCACCCGACAGGGGGCGACTGAAGCTTTCTTT

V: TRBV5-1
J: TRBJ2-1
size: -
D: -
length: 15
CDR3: CASSVSGQKYNEQFF
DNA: TGCGCCAGCAGCGTCTCAGGACAGAAGTACAATGAGCAGTTCTTC

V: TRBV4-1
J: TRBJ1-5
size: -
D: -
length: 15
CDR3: CASSLRSGSNQPQHF
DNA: TGCGCCAGCAGCCTTCGGTCCGGGAGCAATCAGCCCCAGCATTTT

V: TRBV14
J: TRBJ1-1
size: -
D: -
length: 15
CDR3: CASSRGHLLNTEAFF
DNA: TGTGCCAGCAGCCGGGGACACCTACTGAACACTGAAGCTTTCTTT

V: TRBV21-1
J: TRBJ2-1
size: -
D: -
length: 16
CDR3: CASSSPTSGGRGEQFF
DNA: TGTGCCAGCAGCAGCCCTACTAGCGGGGGGCGGGGTGAGCAGTTCTTC

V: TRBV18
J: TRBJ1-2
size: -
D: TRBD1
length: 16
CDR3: CASSPTGTANPYGYTF
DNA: TGTGCCAGCTCACCCACCGGGACAGCAAACCCCTATGGCTACACCTTC

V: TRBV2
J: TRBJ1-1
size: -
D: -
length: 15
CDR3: CASSDVGRGNTEAFF
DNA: TGTGCCAGCAGTGACGTCGGCAGGGGGAACACTGAAGCTTTCTTT

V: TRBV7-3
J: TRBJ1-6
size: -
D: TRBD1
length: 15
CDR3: CASSLTGGVLSPLHF
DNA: TGTGCCAGCAGCCTGACAGGGGGCGTATTGTCACCCCTCCACTTT

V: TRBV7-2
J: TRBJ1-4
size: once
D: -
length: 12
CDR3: CASGHRVEKLFF
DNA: TGTGCCTCCGGACACAGGGTGGAAAAACTGTTTTTT

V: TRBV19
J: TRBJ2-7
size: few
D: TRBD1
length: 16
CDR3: CASSKALTGPIYEQYF
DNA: TGTGCCAGTAGCAAGGCCCTGACAGGGCCGATCTACGAGCAGTACTTC